This T cell receptor (beta chain) was observed in a study of blood T cell repertoires in COVID-19. Across the study: There were acute and convalescent COVID-19 samples, and they came from the United States, Italy and Spain. T cells, B-cell-depleted T cells, or PBMCs provided the cDNA or gDNA that served as material.

Under the authors' procedure: Amplifying reference gene primers gave estimates of nucleated cell counts. Using immunoSEQ multiplex PCR, the repertoire was profiled, and TCRdb retains in-frame clones only, with some absent. For V, J and clone size, that table is used; D and trimming come from the DNA. The repertoire holds approximately 260,000 clones, with more than 85% as singletons. The CDR3 runs to 18 residues. Germline loops: CDR1 LGHNA, CDR2 YSLEER. V dropped 0 bases and J dropped 7 bases, with 21 bases sitting between them. The sequencing input was peripheral blood. The TCR was taken from a man between 18 and 29 years old with active or convalescent COVID-19. The rearrangement joins TRBV4-3 to TRBJ2-2; TRBD2 might be the D (6 bases). CDR3 protein: CASSQDLNVAGFVGELFF. The DNA of the CDR3 is TGCGCCAGCAGCCAAGATTTAAACGTGGCGGGATTCGTCGGGGAGCTGTTTTTT.